This T cell receptor (beta chain) was obtained from a study of cytomegalovirus exposure and HLA in healthy donors. This clone showed up just once. PCR used 60 Vbeta primers and 13 Jbeta primers. Clones were read by immunoSEQ multiplex PCR, and TCRdb kept only the in-frame ones, dropping some. Here the sample spans roughly 120,000 clones, over 75% being singletons. This receptor was obtained from a human donor in good health. The sequencing input was PBMCs.

Written as DNA, the CDR3 is TGTGCCAGCAGCAACCCCCGGGGACAGGGTGTCTCCTACGAGCAGTACTTC. The encoded protein is CASSNPRGQGVSYEQYF. V gene TRBV21-1 combines with J gene TRBJ2-7; the table's D call, TRBD1, has no DNA check behind it. TRBV21-1 is classified as a pseudogene. This CDR3 comprises 17 residues.